This record concerns one TCR beta chain sequence. Its antigen has not been determined. A much larger clone differs from this one at a single base, so this may be a read error. Starting from about 500 ng total RNA, TCRbeta-specific cDNA was produced by reverse transcription with a constant-region primer and ProtoScript II reverse transcriptase. The TCRbeta libraries were prepared through three rounds of nested multiplex PCR following a slightly modified ARM-PCR procedure. The first two PCR rounds used multiplex TRBV1-TRBV30 forward primers with a Cbeta reverse primer, each for about 10 cycles. Sample barcodes and Illumina adapters were attached in a final 25-cycle PCR using Deep VentR polymerase. Before sequencing, amplicons between 200 and 500 bp were purified from gel using a QIAquick gel extraction kit. TCRbeta amplicons were sequenced on an Illumina HiSeq 2500 with 250-bp paired-end reads. Processing in the source paper ran as follows. Trimmomatic v0.33 was used to quality-trim the reads, and FLASH v1.2.11 was used to merge paired reads so that full CDR3 sequences could be recovered. V, D and J germline segments were assigned to the rearranged TCRbeta sequences using MiGEC v1.2.1b. Clonotype statistics, along with Shannon-Wiener diversity indices, were calculated using VDJtools v1.0.0. Except for diversity analysis, only the 250 most abundant clonotypes of each sample were used in subsequent analyses to reduce sampling bias. The public reads were reanalyzed by TCRdb: fastp trimming at Q25, MiXCR alignment, in-frame beta chains only. One record per CDR3 amino acid sequence lists the most common genes and DNA. V and J calls and clone size were set by TCRdb, not the authors. Present in this sample are hundreds of thousands of distinct CDR3 sequences, around three fifths of which were seen just once. Jointly, the top ten make up roughly 9% of the sample.

These data come from a study of tumor-infiltrating lymphocytes in primary liver carcinoma (TCRdb year 2017). In terms of the full investigation: Between late 2015 and March 2016, 4 or 5 patients in China with histopathologically diagnosed primary liver carcinoma had their tumors surgically resected. The five patients, three men and two women aged 30 to 69 years, had hepatocellular carcinoma (four) or combined HCC and intrahepatic cholangiocarcinoma (one). TCRbeta repertoire sequencing, expression microarrays and whole-exome sequencing were combined in the study across five regions of each liver tumor, with adjacent normal tissue and blood also included. A total of 35 or so specimens from 5 patients went through TCRbeta repertoire sequencing, namely 25 tumor regions, 5 adjacent noncancerous liver tissues and 5 peripheral blood samples. Each sample produced about 3.65 to 7.5 million productive TCRbeta reads, and read depth showed no significant difference between tissue types. The five patients had tumors staged T1-T3 N0M0, with maximum diameters ranging from about 4 to 11 cm. Technical replicate repertoires showed high reproducibility, with mean shared-clone rates roughly 0.89 and correlation coefficients above 0.95.

Overall study results and their limits: Because only the TCR beta chain was sequenced and unpaired alpha chains were not captured, true repertoire diversity is likely underestimated. Only 4 or 5 patients were included in the study, and the authors note that the findings should be validated in a larger study. Repertoire overlap was found to be higher between tumor regions (mean approximately 35%) than between tumor-adjacent (approximately 17%) or tumor-blood (14%) pairs, consistent with antigen-driven expansion. Comparison of CD4+ and CD8+ T cell repertoires was precluded by the use of bulk unsorted samples. The top 250 clones accounted for a significantly greater share of the repertoire in tumors than in blood (p = 0.039).

According to the germline V gene, CDR1 reads MNHNS and CDR2 reads SASEGT. Reading from cysteine to phenylalanine, the CDR3 counts 15 amino acids. Only CDR3 DNA remains: 45 bases, in frame from the first base. Germline trimming: 6 bases from V, 2 bases from J; junction bases outside gene matches: 9. TRIzol reagent was used to extract blood RNA from unsorted whole blood, while the DNeasy Blood & Tissue kit provided the germline DNA. At the time of sampling, the patients were treatment-naive and had chronic HBV infection. Before surgery, about 4 milliliters of peripheral blood were collected into K2EDTA tubes.

The V and J genes are TRBV6-1 and TRBJ2-5; 7 central nucleotides agree with TRBD2. This sequence originates from a man aged 35 to 55 with primary liver carcinoma and hepatitis B virus infection. Sequenced sample: peripheral blood. The sequenced DNA is TGTGCCAGCAGCGAGACGGCTAGCGGACAAGAGACCCAGTACTTC. This yields the protein CASSETASGQETQYF.